This TCR beta chain was found in a study of T cells after yellow fever vaccination. TCRdb reanalysed the 5' RACE reads using MiXCR and keeps one entry per CDR3 protein. The sample holds hundreds of thousands of distinct CDR3 sequences, about a sixth seen once. The CDR3 covers 15 residues. The germline V gene encodes CDR1 SGDLS and CDR2 YYNGEE. Trimming took 0 bases from V and 7 from J, leaving 14 bases between them. This clonotype was detected many times. The clonotype was recovered from a young man who received the YFV17D yellow fever vaccine. The starting material was PBMCs, obtained 5 days after the first yellow fever vaccination. J is TRBJ2-1 and V is TRBV9; D might be TRBD1 or TRBD2, each matching 6 bases. The CDR3 region is CASSVVVGGSNEQFF. For the CDR3, the DNA is TGTGCCAGCAGCGTAGTGGTGGGGGGCTCGAATGAGCAGTTCTTC.